The 31 T cell receptor beta chains in this list originate from one sample, sequenced in a study of PD-L1 blockade in urothelial cancer. TCRdb's table, derived via immunoSEQ multiplex PCR, lists solely in-frame clones and lacks some. The sample records around 56,000 clones, about 86% being singletons. Sequencing used PBMCs, obtained around atezolizumab (anti-PD-L1) treatment. The receptors come from a man aged 50 to 60 with urothelial cancer.

V usage is TRBV18 and J usage is TRBJ1-2; D ambiguous. CDR1 is KGHSH and CDR2 is LQKENI in the germline V gene. This CDR3 is 12 amino acids long. V was pared by 5 bases and J by 1 base, with 5 bases between. CDR3 in amino acids: CASSNNNYGYTF. DNA of the CDR3: TGTGCCAGCTCAAACAATAACTATGGCTACACCTTC.

The chain combines TRBV28 with TRBJ2-1, with 9 positions matching TRBD2. The germline gives CDR1 MDHEN, CDR2 SYDVKM. The CDR3 is made up of 17 amino acids. Germline trimming cut 5 bases from V and 3 bases from J; bases unmatched to any gene: 11. The CDR3 DNA is TGTGCCAGCAGTCCCGGAGTAGCGGGAGATCACTACAATGAGCAGTTCTTC. Its translation: CASSPGVAGDHYNEQFF.

V usage is TRBV27 and J usage is TRBJ2-2, with D possibly being TRBD1 (6 bases). This CDR3 is 15 amino acids long. CDR1 is MNHEY and CDR2 is SMNVEV in the germline V gene (reference sequence). The V gene lost 1 base and the J gene lost 4 bases, with 10 bases spanning the gap. CDR3 sequence reads: CASSLFQGCTGELFF. CDR3 DNA sequence: TGTGCCAGCAGTTTATTTCAGGGGTGCACCGGGGAGCTGTTTTTT.

This chain links TRBV7-9 with TRBJ2-5; D not resolved. Trimming stripped 4 bases from V and 4 bases from J, with 4 bases between. From germline, CDR1 is SEHNR and CDR2 FQNEAQ (reference sequence). The CDR3 length is 11 residues. The DNA for the CDR3 is TGTGCCAGCAGCTCCGTAGAGACCCAGTACTTC. Translation: CASSSVETQYF.

This clone was counted a single time. V usage is TRBV6-1 and J usage is TRBJ1-1; possible D gene TRBD1, 6 bases. The CDR3 consists of 15 residues. Germline CDR1 MNHNS, CDR2 SASEGT. Trimming removed 5 bases from V and 5 bases from J, with 18 bases in between. The CDR3 spells CASSTGQGHGTEAFF. In nucleotides, the CDR3 is TGTGCCAGCAGTACAGGTCAGGGGCATGGGACTGAAGCTTTCTTT.

The chain carries TRBV11-2 and TRBJ2-7; 8 bases map to TRBD2. Germline CDR1 SGHAT, CDR2 FQNNGV. The CDR3 has 14 amino acids. V gave up 5 bases and J gave up 2 bases; unmatched junction bases: 5. The CDR3 sequence is CASSASSGAYEQYF. The CDR3, as DNA: TGTGCCAGCAGCGCGAGTAGCGGGGCCTACGAGCAGTACTTC.

CDR3: CASTPGQVRNSPLHF. The DNA for the CDR3 is TGTGCCAGCACCCCTGGACAGGTCCGCAATTCACCCCTCCACTTT. This chain connects TRBV7-8 to TRBJ1-6; TRBD1 matches 7 bases. J lost 7 bases, V lost 7 bases, and 10 bases had no gene match. CDR3 length equals 15 residues. The V gene's germline CDR1 is SGHVS and CDR2 FQNEAQ.

The chain is built from TRBV5-1 and TRBJ2-2, with 7 nucleotides matching TRBD2. Trimming at V came to 4 bases and at J to 4 bases, leaving 1 base not matched to a gene. This CDR3 has 13 residues. Germline V gene data show CDR1 as SGHRS and CDR2 as YFSETQ. As DNA, the CDR3 is TGCGCCAGCAGCCCTAGCGGCACCGGGGAGCTGTTTTTT. It is translated as CASSPSGTGELFF. The full variable domain, rest sourced from reference TRBV5-1 and TRBJ2-2, is KAGVTQTPRYLIKTRGQQVTLSCSPISGHRSVSWYQQTPGQGLQFLFEYFSETQRNKGNFPGRFSGRQFSNSRSEMNVSTLELGDSALYLCASSPSGTGELFFGEGSRLTVL.

The rearrangement links TRBV28 to TRBJ2-1, with TRBD2 identical over 7 bases. The CDR3 spans 13 residues. Germline assignment: CDR1 MDHEN and CDR2 SYDVKM. V lost 6 bases, J lost 10 bases, and 9 bases stayed unmatched. CDR3 protein: CASRLTSDREQFF. Here the CDR3 DNA reads TGTGCCAGCAGGCTTACTAGCGACCGGGAGCAGTTCTTC.

The chain employs TRBV7-9 and TRBJ1-4; 9 bases fit TRBD1. The CDR3 runs 16 residues. Trimming removed 0 bases from V and 7 bases from J; junction bases left unmatched: 6. Per germline, CDR1 SEHNR and CDR2 FQNEAQ (reference sequence). CDR3 protein: CASSLATGGRGEKLFF. The CDR3 nucleotides are TGTGCCAGCAGCTTAGCGACAGGGGGAAGGGGTGAAAAACTGTTTTTT.

The chain recombines TRBV5-1 with TRBJ2-7, with TRBD2 matching 10 bases. V lost 4 bases and J lost 3; bases outside the gene matches: 7. Per germline, CDR1 SGHRS and CDR2 YFSETQ. The CDR3 sequence is 15 residues long. CDR3 sequence: CASSTGLAEVYEQYF. In nucleotides, the CDR3 is TGCGCCAGCAGCACTGGACTAGCGGAAGTCTACGAGCAGTACTTC.

The chain joins TRBV5-6 to TRBJ1-2, with D possibly matching TRBD1 (5 bases). The CDR3 has 12 residues. V was trimmed by 9 bases and J by 4 bases, leaving 13 bases between them. The germline V gene encodes CDR1 SGHDT and CDR2 YYEEEE. The CDR3 loop is CATSTGGYGYTF. In DNA form, the CDR3 reads TGTGCCACCAGTACGGGGGGCTATGGCTACACCTTC.

This clone was recorded only once. The chain couples TRBV30 to TRBJ2-7; no reliable D call. Deletions cut 3 bases from V and 2 bases from J, with 11 bases between. Germline loops: CDR1 GTSNPN, CDR2 SVGIG (reference sequence). The CDR3 length is 13 residues. CDR3 amino acids: CAWSPGPTYEQYF. DNA of the CDR3: TGTGCCTGGAGCCCAGGCCCGACCTACGAGCAGTACTTC.

The rearrangement links TRBV27 to TRBJ2-1; perhaps TRBD2 as D (7 bases). This CDR3 has 15 amino acids. Germline loops: CDR1 MNHEY, CDR2 SMNVEV (reference sequence). V lost 2 bases to trimming and J lost 3 bases, with 11 bases between them. CDR3 region: CASSLEGGGYNEQFF. CDR3 nucleotide sequence: TGTGCCAGCAGTTTAGAAGGGGGGGGCTACAATGAGCAGTTCTTC.

V usage is TRBV28 and J usage is TRBJ1-1; D not resolved. V lost 6 bases and J 1 base, leaving 9 bases between the germline ends. The V gene's germline CDR1 is MDHEN and CDR2 SYDVKM. The CDR3 has 13 residues. This CDR3 is CASRPGSNTEAFF. The DNA of the CDR3 is TGTGCCAGCAGGCCCGGGTCGAACACTGAAGCTTTCTTT.

The chain recombines TRBV5-6 with TRBJ1-1; perhaps TRBD1 as D (6 bases). The ends were cut back, 4 bases at V and 7 bases at J, with 14 bases in the middle. The CDR3 is 13 amino acids. Germline V gene data show CDR1 as SGHDT and CDR2 as YYEEEE. The CDR3 loop is CASSLVGGGEAFF. CDR3 sequence (DNA): TGTGCCAGCAGCCTTGTAGGGGGTGGTGAAGCTTTCTTT.

The rearrangement uses TRBV11-2 and TRBJ2-1; 12 bases are shared with TRBD2. V lost 5 bases and J lost 6; bases outside the gene matches: 5. This CDR3 is 15 amino acids long. The germline gives CDR1 SGHAT, CDR2 FQNNGV. This CDR3 is CASSARLAGVNEQFF. The CDR3 DNA reads TGTGCCAGCAGCGCCCGACTAGCGGGAGTCAATGAGCAGTTCTTC.

With respect to this clone: A read error may account for a junction end that differs from germline. J is TRBJ2-1 and V is TRBV19; D possibly corresponds to TRBD1 (6 bases). CDR3 size: 14 residues. The germline CDR1 and CDR2 sequences are LNHDA and SQIVND (reference sequence). The CDR3 spells CASSIGNRADPQLF. CDR3 DNA: TGTGCCAGTAGTATAGGGAACAGGGCAGACCCCCAACTCTTC.

V usage is TRBV18 and J usage is TRBJ2-4; D ambiguous. CDR3 length: 14 residues. Looked up from germline, CDR1 is KGHSH and CDR2 is LQKENI. V was pared by 6 bases and J by 5 bases, with 14 bases between. The CDR3 is CASSPGLSENIQYF. CDR3 sequence (DNA): TGTGCCAGCTCCCCCGGTCTGTCCGAAAACATTCAGTACTTC.

This clone appeared a single time. This chain links TRBV18 with TRBJ1-1; TRBD1 agrees at 7 bases. The CDR3 covers 14 residues. CDR1 is KGHSH and CDR2 is LQKENI in the germline V gene. The junction had 6 bases not matched to a gene; V was cut back by 2 bases and J by 6 bases. The CDR3 reads CASSPGQGVSEAFF. The CDR3 DNA reads TGTGCCAGCTCACCAGGGCAGGGGGTGTCTGAAGCTTTCTTT.

In its sample, this clone was seen a few times. The rearrangement links TRBV6-5 to TRBJ1-1, with 9 bases fitting TRBD1. V shed 11 bases and J 11 bases; nucleotides not matched to a gene: 12. This CDR3 is built from 12 residues. Germline V gives CDR1 MNHEY, CDR2 SVGAGI. CDR3 nucleotides: TGTGCCTGCAACGGACAGGGGAGGACGGCTTTCTTT. Residues: CACNGQGRTAFF.

The chain links TRBV30 to TRBJ2-1; 8 nucleotides line up with TRBD2. Germline loops: CDR1 GTSNPN, CDR2 SVGIG (reference sequence). The CDR3 is 12 residues long. CDR3 region: CRGISGNNEQFF. CDR3 bases: TGTCGTGGGATTAGCGGGAACAATGAGCAGTTCTTC.

This chain uses TRBV4-1 with TRBJ2-7; weak D call: TRBD1 (6 bases). The V gene's germline CDR1 is MGHRA and CDR2 YSYEKL. Trimming shortened V by 0 bases and J by 4 bases, and 10 bases separated the two germline ends. The CDR3 is made up of 14 amino acids. DNA for the CDR3: TGCGCCAGCAGCCAAGAACGGGACATATACGAGCAGTACTTC. Residues: CASSQERDIYEQYF.

The rearrangement links TRBV6-6 to TRBJ2-7, with 8 bases aligning to TRBD1. The CDR3 is made up of 13 amino acids. Germline CDR1 MNHNY, CDR2 SVGAGI (reference sequence). Trimming cost V 10 bases and J 6 bases; bases outside gene matches: 11. CDR3 loop: CAIKGTGPFEQYF. CDR3 bases: TGTGCCATCAAGGGGACAGGACCGTTCGAGCAGTACTTC.

This chain uses TRBV30 with TRBJ1-1, with 7 positions matching TRBD1. The CDR3 totals 16 residues. Germline V gene lookup returns CDR1 GTSNPN and CDR2 SVGIG (reference sequence). Trimming took 5 bases from V and 0 from J; bases not matched to a gene: 12. The CDR3 sequence: CAWARNRGGMNTEAFF. CDR3 DNA sequence: TGTGCCTGGGCACGAAACAGGGGTGGTATGAACACTGAAGCTTTCTTT.

V is TRBV18 and J is TRBJ2-7; TRBD1 matches at 12 bases. Germline CDR1 and CDR2: KGHSH and LQKENI. The CDR3 length is 14 residues. Trimming at V came to 3 bases and at J to 9 bases, leaving 6 bases not matched to a gene. CDR3 coding DNA: TGTGCCAGCTCACCTGGGACAGGGGGCAATGTGCAGTACTTC. This translates into CASSPGTGGNVQYF.

This clone has a single count. The rearrangement links TRBV6-6 to TRBJ2-1; 13 bases agree with TRBD2. Germline values: CDR1 MNHNY, CDR2 SVGAGI (reference sequence). CDR3 length: 16 amino acids. The V gene end was trimmed by 6 bases and the J gene end by 9 bases; junction bases not matched to a gene: 11. CDR3 in DNA: TGTGCCAGCAGGCCGGCGGGACTAGCGGGGTTCCCTGAGCAGTTCTTC. It codes for CASRPAGLAGFPEQFF.

The chain employs TRBV27 and TRBJ2-7; weak D call: TRBD1 (5 bases). V lost 5 bases and J lost 2, with 16 bases in between. The CDR3 extends over 15 amino acids. Germline loops: CDR1 MNHEY, CDR2 SMNVEV (reference sequence). The CDR3 nucleotides read TGTGCCAGCAGTCCTACCCGGACATTCACCTACGAGCAGTACTTC. Its protein product is CASSPTRTFTYEQYF.

The rearrangement links TRBV7-9 to TRBJ2-7; tentative D call: TRBD1 (6 bases). The CDR3 loop spans 14 amino acids. V was shortened by 2 bases and J by 6 bases, with 14 bases between the two germline ends. Germline V gives CDR1 SEHNR, CDR2 FQNEAQ (reference sequence). This CDR3 reads CASSLSGQGGEQYF. The CDR3 DNA follows: TGTGCCAGCAGCTTATCCGGACAAGGGGGCGAGCAGTACTTC.

The V gene is TRBV5-1, the J gene TRBJ1-1; 8 nucleotides align to TRBD1. CDR1 SGHRS and CDR2 YFSETQ come from the germline V gene. Trimming removed 0 bases from V and 1 base from J; junction bases left unmatched: 2. CDR3 length: 15 amino acids. CDR3 bases: TGCGCCAGCAGCTTGGATGGACAGGGGAACACTGAAGCTTTCTTT. Protein product: CASSLDGQGNTEAFF.

There are a few counts of this clone. The chain combines TRBV2 with TRBJ1-6; D remains unclear. The germline V gene has CDR1 SNHLY and CDR2 FYNNEI. Trimming took 10 bases from V and 6 from J, leaving 7 bases between them. The length of the CDR3 is 11 residues. CDR3 DNA: TGTGCCACCACTATTAATTCACCCCTCCACTTT. This sequence encodes CATTINSPLHF.